The 18 T cell receptor beta chains listed next were all sequenced from one sample in a study of blood T cell repertoires in COVID-19. TCRdb's copy holds only in-frame clones and misses some; the assay was immunoSEQ multiplex PCR. The sample contains over 200,000 clones, around 88% of which appear only once. Input material: peripheral blood. These receptors were taken from a man older than 75 with acute or convalescent COVID-19.

J is TRBJ1-3 and V is TRBV20-1; D is uncertain. V lost 3 bases and J lost 2, with 8 bases in between. Per the germline V gene, CDR1 is DFQATT and CDR2 is SNEGSKA (reference sequence). The length of the CDR3 is 13 residues. CDR3 DNA: TGCAGTGCTAGTCTGCGGGCTGGAAACACCATATATTTT. Translated, it gives CSASLRAGNTIYF.

This clone was recorded only once. The chain has TRBV7-2 and TRBJ2-7, with D possibly matching TRBD2 (6 bases). Germline CDR1 and CDR2: SGHTA and FQGNSA. The germline V and J ends were trimmed by 6 bases and 0 bases, with 15 bases remaining between them. The CDR3 runs to 15 residues. CDR3 bases: TGTGCCAGCAGGCCAGGTAGCGGAAACTCCTACGAGCAGTACTTC. This encodes CASRPGSGNSYEQYF. Supplemented by reference TRBV7-2 and TRBJ2-7, the full variable domain reads GAGVSQSPSNKVTEKGKDVELRCDPISGHTALYWYRQSLGQGLEFLIYFQGNSAPDKSGLPSDRFSAERTGGSVSTLTIQRTQQEDSAVYLCASRPGSGNSYEQYFGPGTRLTVT.

V usage is TRBV7-2 and J usage is TRBJ2-3, with 12 bases lining up with TRBD1. The CDR3 runs to 18 residues. In germline, CDR1 is SGHTA, CDR2 FQGNSA. Trimming cost V 2 bases and J 0 bases; bases outside gene matches: 6. The CDR3 sequence is CASSLLGDRGRSTDTQYF. The CDR3 nucleotides read TGTGCCAGCAGCTTATTGGGGGACAGGGGGCGTAGCACAGATACGCAGTATTTT. Drawing the rest from reference TRBV7-2 and TRBJ2-3, the complete variable domain is GAGVSQSPSNKVTEKGKDVELRCDPISGHTALYWYRQSLGQGLEFLIYFQGNSAPDKSGLPSDRFSAERTGGSVSTLTIQRTQQEDSAVYLCASSLLGDRGRSTDTQYFGPGTRLTVL.

The rearrangement links TRBV9 to TRBJ1-4; 7 nucleotides match TRBD1. J was trimmed by 5 bases and V by 0 bases; bases with no gene match: 4. The germline CDR1 and CDR2 sequences are SGDLS and YYNGEE. The CDR3 contains 15 residues. This CDR3 is CASSVAPTGNEKLFF. The CDR3 nucleotides read TGTGCCAGCAGCGTAGCTCCGACAGGGAATGAAAAACTGTTTTTT.

The chain is built from TRBV9 and TRBJ1-2, with TRBD1 matching over 11 bases. The ends lost 3 bases at V and 7 bases at J; junction bases unmatched: 11. Germline-derived CDR1 and CDR2 are SGDLS and YYNGEE. The CDR3 is made up of 16 amino acids. CDR3 DNA sequence: TGTGCCAGCAGCGAAATCGGACAGGGGGCAGGCGGTGGCTACACCTTC. It encodes CASSEIGQGAGGGYTF.

V and J are TRBV28 and TRBJ2-5; TRBD2 aligns across 11 bases. V trimming: 3 bases; J trimming: 4 bases; junction bases outside the gene matches: 4. Looked up from germline, CDR1 is MDHEN and CDR2 is SYDVKM. The CDR3 extends over 15 amino acids. CDR3 DNA: TGTGCCAGCAGTTTCTTAGCGGGAGGGGGAGAGACCCAGTACTTC. This gives the protein CASSFLAGGGETQYF.

The genes are TRBV15 and TRBJ2-7; weak D call: TRBD2 (7 bases). From germline, CDR1 is LNHNV and CDR2 YYDKDF (reference sequence). V lost 3 bases and J lost 0, with 15 bases in between. The CDR3 has 16 residues. This CDR3 reads CATSRHEGGSSYEQYF. For the CDR3, the DNA is TGTGCCACCAGCAGGCACGAGGGGGGGAGCTCCTACGAGCAGTACTTC. The variable domain in full, with the rest retrieved from reference TRBV15 and TRBJ2-7, is DAMVIQNPRYQVTQFGKPVTLSCSQTLNHNVMYWYQQKSSQAPKLLFHYYDKDFNNEADTPDNFQSRRPNTSFCFLDIRSPGLGDTAMYLCATSRHEGGSSYEQYFGPGTRLTVT.

V gene TRBV6-5 combines with J gene TRBJ2-7, with 9 bases matching TRBD1. J lost 11 bases, V lost 0 bases, and 11 bases had no gene match. This CDR3 region has 15 residues. Germline V gene sequence: CDR1 MNHEY, CDR2 SVGAGI. CDR3 bases: TGTGCCAGCAGTTACTCCGGACAGGGGCTTTGGGTTAAGTACTTC. Its protein is CASSYSGQGLWVKYF.

The rearrangement uses TRBV7-9 and TRBJ2-3, with 10 bases that match TRBD2. CDR3 length: 15 residues. The V segment lost 3 bases and the J segment 2 bases; nucleotides outside the gene matches: 2. The V gene's germline CDR1 is SEHNR and CDR2 FQNEAQ (reference sequence). The CDR3 sequence is CASSFLAGVTDTQYF. The DNA of the CDR3 is TGTGCCAGCAGCTTCCTAGCGGGGGTCACAGATACGCAGTATTTT.

The chain couples TRBV30 to TRBJ2-4; 10 bases fit TRBD1. The CDR3 has 15 residues. Losses at the gene ends were 3 bases for V and 0 bases for J; bases not matched to a gene: 2. The V gene's germline CDR1 is GTSNPN and CDR2 SVGIG (reference sequence). The CDR3 DNA reads TGTGCCTGGAGGGGACAGGGGCTAGCCAAAAACATTCAGTACTTC. Its translation is CAWRGQGLAKNIQYF. Using reference TRBV30 and TRBJ2-4 for the parts outside the CDR3, the full variable domain is SQTIHQWPATLVQPVGSPLSLECTVEGTSNPNLYWYRQAAGRGLQLLFYSVGIGQISSEVPQNLSASRPQDRQFILSSKKLLLSDSGFYLCAWRGQGLAKNIQYFGAGTRLSVL.

This sequence joins TRBV5-5 and TRBJ1-1, with D possibly TRBD1 on 6 matching bases. Germline CDR1 SGHKS, CDR2 YYEKEE (reference sequence). CDR3 length: 15 amino acids. Trimming left V 1 base short and J 11 bases short, with 21 bases between. CDR3 coding DNA: TGTGCCAGCAGCTTGACAGAATACAGGGACACAACGGCTTTCTTT. It yields the protein CASSLTEYRDTTAFF. Drawing the rest from reference TRBV5-5 and TRBJ1-1, the complete variable domain is DAGVTQSPTHLIKTRGQQVTLRCSPISGHKSVSWYQQVLGQGPQFIFQYYEKEERGRGNFPDRFSARQFPNYSSELNVNALLLGDSALYLCASSLTEYRDTTAFFGQGTRLTVV.

The chain recombines TRBV7-2 with TRBJ1-1, with D possibly matching TRBD1 (6 bases). V was clipped by 5 bases and J by 6 bases, with 22 bases between them. The CDR3 consists of 16 residues. Germline-derived CDR1 and CDR2 are SGHTA and FQGNSA. CDR3 coding DNA: TGTGCCAGCAGCCCCTCTCCCGTTCCAGGGGTTTCTGAAGCTTTCTTT. This sequence encodes CASSPSPVPGVSEAFF.

J is TRBJ2-4 and V is TRBV13, with D possibly matching TRBD1 (6 bases). Trimming pared 5 bases from V and 3 bases from J, leaving 11 bases between. The CDR3 contains 14 residues. CDR1 is PRHDT and CDR2 is FYEKMQ in the germline V gene (reference sequence). CDR3 nucleotide sequence: TGTGCCAGCAGCAAACAGGGCGACAAAAACATTCAGTACTTC. The encoded protein is CASSKQGDKNIQYF.

This clone was counted a few times. CDR3 loop: CASSLDRLEANEQYF. In DNA form, the CDR3 reads TGTGCCAGCAGCTTAGATCGTCTAGAGGCGAACGAGCAGTACTTC. The chain links TRBV11-2 to TRBJ2-7; unclear D gene. The CDR3 runs 15 residues. Trimming took 0 bases from V and 5 from J, leaving 14 bases between them. The germline gives CDR1 SGHAT, CDR2 FQNNGV.

The chain has TRBV2 and TRBJ2-7; 9 bases fit TRBD1. J was trimmed by 0 bases and V by 6 bases; bases with no gene match: 6. Germline values: CDR1 SNHLY, CDR2 FYNNEI. The CDR3 length is 15 residues. For the CDR3, the DNA is TGTGCCAGCAGAGAGGGACAGGGTCGCTCCTACGAGCAGTACTTC. Amino acid sequence: CASREGQGRSYEQYF.

This clone showed up just once. This chain links TRBV5-1 with TRBJ2-7, with 7 nucleotides matching TRBD2. This CDR3 contains 15 residues. V shed 0 bases, J shed 7 bases, and the junction held 10 bases outside the gene matches. Germline CDR1 is SGHRS and CDR2 is YFSETQ. CDR3 nucleotide sequence: TGCGCCAGCAGCTTGGTGGGCGGGAGCCTCAGGGAGCAGTACTTC. It translates to CASSLVGGSLREQYF.

The V call is TRBV7-3, the J call TRBJ2-5; no firm D call. The V end was cut by 3 bases, the J end by 5 bases, with 7 bases between. The CDR3 is 12 amino acids. From germline, CDR1 is SGHTA and CDR2 FQGTGA. The CDR3 here is CASSLAGETQYF. The CDR3 coding sequence is TGTGCCAGCAGCTTGGCCGGGGAGACCCAGTACTTC.

The table lists this clone with many counts. V gene TRBV7-3 combines with J gene TRBJ2-1; 14 bases line up with TRBD2. V dropped 2 bases and J dropped 6; count of bases not matched to a gene: 6. Germline CDR1 is SGHTA and CDR2 is FQGTGA. The length of the CDR3 is 17 residues. In DNA, the CDR3 is TGTGCCAGCAGCTTATCCCCGGGACTAGCGGGAGCCAATGAGCAGTTCTTC. Residues: CASSLSPGLAGANEQFF.